These T cell receptor beta chains were read from a single sample in a study of cytomegalovirus exposure and HLA in healthy donors. Profiling relied on immunoSEQ multiplex PCR, and the TCRdb table lists in-frame clones only, not all of them. The sample records about 200,000 clones, 80% to 90% being singletons. The sequenced sample was PBMCs. Receptor source: a man between 25 and 39 years old in good health and CMV-seronegative. Each CDR3 is given with its conserved first and last residue. D genes are given only for firm matches. Rows may omit the clone size; those that give it use once, few, many or a size class.

>TRBV6-5|TRBJ1-6|-|-
TGTGCCAGCAGCCCCGGGGGCTATAATTCACCCCTCCACTTT
CASSPGGYNSPLHF
>TRBV9|TRBJ1-6|-|-
TGTGCCAGCAGCGTTCGGGCCGGGACTCTCAATTCACCCCTCCACTTT
CASSVRAGTLNSPLHF
>TRBV6-1|TRBJ1-2|TRBD1|-
TGTGCCAGCCGGGACAGGGGAGGAGCTAACTATGGCTACACCTTC
CASRDRGGANYGYTF
>TRBV7-9|TRBJ2-2|TRBD2|-
TGTGCCAGCAGCACACAAGCGGGGGGGCTCACCGGGGAGCTGTTTTTT
CASSTQAGGLTGELFF
>TRBV25-1|TRBJ1-4|-|-
TGTGCCAGCAGTGAATATAGGGGGGGAGGTGAAAAACTGTTTTTT
CASSEYRGGGEKLFF
>TRBV27|TRBJ1-4|-|-
TGTGCCAGCAAGAGGACAGACGCAACTAATGAAAAACTGTTTTTT
CASKRTDATNEKLFF
>TRBV6-5|TRBJ1-2|-|-
TGTGCCAGCTCGCAGGGCCACTATGGCTACACCTTC
CASSQGHYGYTF
>TRBV4-3|TRBJ1-4|-|once
TGCGCCAGCAGCCAAGTTTTTTCGCAGGGATTTGGAGAAAAACTGTTTTTT
CASSQVFSQGFGEKLFF
>TRBV2|TRBJ1-1|-|-
TGTGCCAGCAGCCGGACACTAATGAACACTGAAGCTTTCTTT
CASSRTLMNTEAFF
>TRBV28|TRBJ2-6|-|-
TGTGCCACAGGGGCTGGGGCCAACGTCCTGACTTTC
CATGAGANVLTF
>TRBV27|TRBJ2-7|-|-
TGTGCCAGCAGTTTATCGGCGCGGGCGGCGGCCGCAAAAGAGCAGTACTTC
CASSLSARAAAAKEQYF
>TRBV29-1|TRBJ1-5|-|-
TGCAGCGCAGCAGGGATTTCCAATCAGCCCCAGCATTTT
CSAAGISNQPQHF
>TRBV18|TRBJ2-2|-|-
TGTGCCAGCTCACCAGTCGGTAACACCGGGGAGCTGTTTTTT
CASSPVGNTGELFF
>TRBV7-7|TRBJ2-1|TRBD2|-
TGTGCTAGCAGCTCGGGGGGGACTAGCGTTGGTGAGCAGTTCTTC
CASSSGGTSVGEQFF
>TRBV15|TRBJ1-5|-|-
TGTGCCACCAGCAGAGATCGAGGCAGCGGGGAGCATTTT
CATSRDRGSGEHF
>TRBV25-1|TRBJ1-1|-|-
TGTGCCAGCAGTGAATATGGAATAGGGGGGAACACTGAAGCTTTCTTT
CASSEYGIGGNTEAFF
>TRBV19|TRBJ1-1|-|-
TGTGCCAGTAGTAACCGCGGCACTGAAGCTTTCTTT
CASSNRGTEAFF
>TRBV7-3|TRBJ2-3|-|-
TGTGCCAGCAGCTCCGTTACGGGGGATGATACGCAGTATTTT
CASSSVTGDDTQYF
>TRBV5-6|TRBJ2-7|-|-
TGTGCCAGCAGCTTCTCCGAGCAGTACTTC
CASSFSEQYF
>TRBV6-5|TRBJ1-2|-|-
TGTGCCATACGGGTAGGGGCAGATGGCTACACCTTC
CAIRVGADGYTF
>TRBV7-9|TRBJ1-2|TRBD1|-
TGTGCCAGCAGCTTAGGGGACAGCTATGGCTACACCTTC
CASSLGDSYGYTF
>TRBV5-6|TRBJ1-2|TRBD1|few
TGTGCCAGCAGCGTCATAGGGGGCTTATATGGCTACACCTTC
CASSVIGGLYGYTF
>TRBV7-9|TRBJ1-2|TRBD1|once
TGTGCCAGCGGTTCCATTGGACAGGGGAAGGGCTACACCTTC
CASGSIGQGKGYTF
>TRBV29-1|TRBJ2-6|-|-
TGCAGCGTTCGGGCTGGGGCCAGCGTCCTGACTTTC
CSVRAGASVLTF
>TRBV19|TRBJ2-2|-|once
TGTGCCAGTAGTATCTATTCTACCGGGGAGCTGTTTTTT
CASSIYSTGELFF
>TRBV2|TRBJ1-1|-|-
TGTGCCAGCAGTGAAGCGCTGAACAGGGTGACTGAAGCTTTCTTT
CASSEALNRVTEAFF
>TRBV27|TRBJ1-2|-|-
TGTGCCAGCAGTTTCACCGGGACACGGTATGGCTACACCTTC
CASSFTGTRYGYTF
>TRBV4-2|TRBJ1-3|TRBD1|few
TGTGCCAGCAGCCAAGATTCCCTACTCGTCAGGGGGGCGAACACCATATATTTT
CASSQDSLLVRGANTIYF
>TRBV2|TRBJ1-5|-|-
TGTGCCAGCAAAATACGCAGGGACAATCAGCCCCAGCATTTT
CASKIRRDNQPQHF
>TRBV19|TRBJ2-1|-|-
TGTGCCAGTACCGGGCGGAGGGGTCGGAGCAATGAGCAGTTCTTC
CASTGRRGRSNEQFF
>TRBV1|TRBJ2-1|-|-
TGCACCAGCAGCCTCCCTAGACTAGCGGTTAACAATGAGCAGTTCTTC
CTSSLPRLAVNNEQFF
>TRBV6-6|TRBJ2-6|TRBD2|-
TGTGCCCTGCGGGGGGATGGGGCCAACGTCCTGACTTTC
CALRGDGANVLTF
>TRBV5-6|TRBJ2-7|TRBD2|-
TGTGCCAGCAGCTTCCGGGGGGTACTTTCCTACGAGCAGTACTTC
CASSFRGVLSYEQYF
>TRBV7-2|TRBJ2-7|-|-
TGTGCCAGCAGCTTAATCGGTTACGAGCAGTACTTC
CASSLIGYEQYF
>TRBV19|TRBJ1-2|-|-
TGTGCCAGTAGTACGCTGGTAGCCAATGCTAACTATGGCTACACCTTC
CASSTLVANANYGYTF
>TRBV7-3|TRBJ1-6|TRBD1|-
TGTGCCAGCAGGAGGGACAGCGAAACATATAATTCACCCCTCCACTTT
CASRRDSETYNSPLHF
>TRBV9|TRBJ2-3|TRBD2|once
TGTGCCAGCAGCGTAGATCCTAGCGGGGGCACAGATACGCAGTATTTT
CASSVDPSGGTDTQYF
>TRBV7-2|TRBJ2-2|-|-
TGTGCCAGCAGCCCCAGGGCAGCGAACACCGGGGAGCTGTTTTTT
CASSPRAANTGELFF
>TRBV5-1|TRBJ2-7|-|once
TGCGCCAGCAGCTTGCCCGGGGTTTCAGCCTACGAGCAGTACTTC
CASSLPGVSAYEQYF
>TRBV5-1|TRBJ2-3|-|-
TGCGCCAGCAGCTTGGAACCAGGGCCCGATACGCAGTATTTT
CASSLEPGPDTQYF
>TRBV27|TRBJ2-1|-|-
TGTGCCAGCAGTTCTCCATGGGGGGATGAGCAGTTCTTC
CASSSPWGDEQFF
>TRBV19|TRBJ2-1|-|-
TGTGCCAGTAGCCCCGGAGGGGTTGAGCAGTTCTTC
CASSPGGVEQFF
>TRBV6-1|TRBJ1-5|TRBD1|-
TGTGCCAGCAGTGAAGCTTTGACAGGGACGAGTCAGCCCCAGCATTTT
CASSEALTGTSQPQHF